Presented here are 26 T cell receptor beta chains from one specimen sequenced in a study of T cells in women clearing cervical HPV infection. Libraries were prepared by immunoSEQ multiplex PCR; TCRdb keeps only in-frame clonotypes and omits some of them. Its listing shows 11,000 to 15,000 clones. Sequencing was performed on blood buffy coat. The receptors shown here come from a woman aged 18 to 75 with a cervical HPV16 infection that either progressed to CIN3+ or cleared (not recorded which).

For this clone: The missing CDR3 end, 3 residues past where the read stops, is filled in from the germline J gene. The chain has TRBV20-1 and TRBJ1-4; weak D call: TRBD1 (5 bases). Trimming removed 0 bases at V and 5 bases at J, with 10 bases between. The CDR3 spans 14 residues. CDR1 and CDR2 from the germline V gene are DFQATT and SNEGSKA (reference sequence). The CDR3 region is CSARDRGGNEKLFF. Partial CDR3 DNA: TGCAGTGCTAGAGATCGGGGGGGAAATGAAAAA.

A word on this clone: The DNA ends 3 residues before the CDR3 does, and the rest of the CDR3 is filled in from the germline J gene. This chain connects TRBV11-3 to TRBJ2-5, with TRBD2 identical over 7 bases. The CDR3 is 14 residues long. V lost 0 bases and J lost 2; bases outside the gene matches: 0. The germline V gene has CDR1 SGHNT and CDR2 YENEEA. The DNA read from the CDR3 is TGTGCCAGCAGCTTAGAGGGGGGGCAAGAGACC. Translating gives CASSLEGGQET. The complete CDR3 sequence is CASSLEGGQETQYF.

As regards this clone: The read ends 3 residues early relative to the CDR3; the germline J gene fills the gap. V usage is TRBV12-3 or TRBV12-4 and J usage is TRBJ2-4; 11 nucleotides agree with TRBD2. This CDR3 has 14 amino acids. CDR3 bases read: TGTGCCAGCAGGCAACTAGCGGGGGCCCATACT. This translates into CASRQLAGAHT. The full CDR3 protein is CASRQLAGAHTQYF.

Of note for this clone: The CDR3 goes on 3 residues after the read ends, and that part is filled in from the germline J gene. This chain joins TRBV9 and TRBJ1-6; 10 positions match TRBD1. The CDR3 totals 15 residues. Per germline, CDR1 SGDLS and CDR2 YYNGEE. After removal of 3 bases from V and 10 bases from J, the junction contained 7 bases not matched to a gene. The sequenced part of the CDR3 DNA is TGTGCCAGCAGCGCTTCCGGGACAGGGGTATCACCC. Translating it yields CASSASGTGVSP. The full CDR3 is CASSASGTGVSPLHF.

For this clone: The read falls 3 residues short of the CDR3 end, and the missing part is taken from the germline J gene. V gene TRBV11-2 combines with J gene TRBJ2-2; 7 bases fit TRBD1. The CDR3 has 15 amino acids. Trimming cost V 4 bases and J 5 bases; bases outside gene matches: 7. CDR1 is SGHAT, CDR2 FQNNGV, per germline. The chain's CDR3 is CASSYPTGVTGELFF. The covered CDR3 bases are TGTGCCAGCAGCTATCCAACAGGGGTGACCGGGGAG.

To note about this clone: The read finishes 3 residues shy of the CDR3 end, and the germline J gene is used to complete it. This chain joins TRBV5-1 and TRBJ2-1; the match to TRBD1 covers 10 bases. V shed 4 bases, J shed 2 bases, and the junction held 9 bases outside the gene matches. The CDR3 runs to 17 residues. Germline loops: CDR1 SGHRS, CDR2 YFSETQ. CDR3 protein: CASSGGTGQGAYNEQFF. The part of the CDR3 DNA that was read is TGCGCCAGCAGCGGGGGTACAGGACAGGGGGCCTACAATGAG.

This clone ranks as medium-sized (0.01 to 0.1%) in terms of frequency. The missing CDR3 end, 3 residues past where the read stops, is filled in from the germline J gene. The genes are TRBV5-1 and TRBJ2-3; 8 nucleotides line up with TRBD1. The CDR3 loop spans 16 amino acids. From germline, CDR1 is SGHRS and CDR2 YFSETQ. With V trimmed by 0 bases and J by 3 bases, 6 bases remained unmatched. The sequenced CDR3 bases are TGCGCCAGCAGCTTGGTGTTAACAGGGGGGACAGATACG. It yields the protein CASSLVLTGGTDT. The full-length CDR3 reads as CASSLVLTGGTDTQYF.

To note about this clone: The read falls 3 residues short of the CDR3 end, and the missing part is taken from the germline J gene. The gene calls are TRBV19 and TRBJ2-7, with 7 bases lining up with TRBD1. Germline lookup yields CDR1 LNHDA and CDR2 SQIVND (reference sequence). Trimming removed 9 bases from V and 6 bases from J; junction bases left unmatched: 11. The CDR3 runs 13 residues. This chain's CDR3 is CASRPGGTGEQYF. The CDR3 DNA, read in part, is TGTGCCAGCAGACCAGGGGGAACGGGCGAG.

A word on this clone: The read ends 3 residues early relative to the CDR3; the germline J gene fills the gap. J is TRBJ1-5 and V is TRBV5-1; D call uncertain. Deletions cut 4 bases from V and 0 bases from J, with 20 bases between. Germline lookup yields CDR1 SGHRS and CDR2 YFSETQ. The CDR3 spans 18 residues. This chain's CDR3 is CASSRSGGAAYSNQPQHF. Partial CDR3 DNA: TGCGCCAGCAGCAGGAGTGGAGGAGCGGCCTATAGCAATCAGCCC.

As to this clone: The read is 3 residues too short to cover the CDR3 end, so that end is filled in from the germline J gene. This chain uses TRBV7-6 with TRBJ2-5; the D gene is possibly TRBD2 (7 bases). CDR3 size: 13 residues. Per the germline V gene, CDR1 is SGHVS and CDR2 is FNYEAQ. The ends were cut back, 5 bases at V and 3 bases at J, with 10 bases in the middle. The CDR3 sequence: CASSRGAEETQYF. CDR3 DNA (partial): TGTGCCAGCAGCCGGGGGGCGGAAGAGACC. Full variable domain (rest looked up from reference TRBV7-6 and TRBJ2-5): GAGVSQSPRYKVTKRGQDVALRCDPISGHVSLYWYRQALGQGPEFLTYFNYEAQQDKSGLPNDRFSAERPEGSISTLTIQRTEQRDSAMYRCASSRGAEETQYFGPGTRLLVL.

CDR3: CASSLSTFQETQYF. The part of the CDR3 DNA that was read is TGTGCCAGCAGTTTATCGACATTCCAAGAGACC. V gene TRBV28 combines with J gene TRBJ2-5; D is undetermined. The read falls 3 residues short of the CDR3 end, and the missing part is taken from the germline J gene. CDR1 and CDR2 (germline): MDHEN, SYDVKM. The CDR3 totals 14 residues. The germline V and J ends were trimmed by 1 base and 1 base, with 7 bases remaining between them.

With respect to this clone: The CDR3 extends 3 residues past the end of the read, so its final part is completed from the germline J gene. The chain couples TRBV19 to TRBJ1-5; TRBD1 might be the D (6 bases). V lost 8 bases and J 4 bases, leaving 9 bases between the germline ends. Germline V lookup: CDR1 LNHDA, CDR2 SQIVND (reference sequence). The CDR3 spans 12 residues. CDR3: CASGGANQPQHF. The CDR3 bases that were read are TGTGCCAGTGGGGGCGCTAATCAGCCC.

A remark on this clone: The read terminates 3 residues ahead of where the CDR3 ends, so the germline J gene completes it. This sequence joins TRBV19 and TRBJ2-4; perhaps TRBD1 as D (6 bases). Germline V gene sequence: CDR1 LNHDA, CDR2 SQIVND (reference sequence). The CDR3 loop spans 11 amino acids. The CDR3 sequence: CASTWGQGQYF. CDR3 DNA, as far as it was read: TGTGCCAGTACCTGGGGGCAGGGT.

For this clone: The read gets to within 3 residues of the CDR3 end, and the germline J gene fills in the rest. This chain joins TRBV23-1 and TRBJ1-2; tentative D call: TRBD1 (6 bases). TRBV23-1 falls under the ORF class, with uncertain function. This CDR3 is built from 18 residues. The CDR3: CASSQSASGGARGDTYTF. The sequenced CDR3 bases are TGCGCCAGCAGTCAATCGGCTAGCGGGGGGGCCCGTGGAGATACC.

Points on this clone: The sequence runs out 3 residues before the end of the CDR3; the remainder is reconstructed from the germline J gene. The chain couples TRBV7-6 to TRBJ1-3; maybe TRBD1 (5 bases). Germline CDR1 reads SGHVS; CDR2 reads FNYEAQ. The CDR3 covers 16 residues. V lost 0 bases and J 2 bases, leaving 11 bases between the germline ends. CDR3 in amino acids: CASSLAQGGAGNTIYF. Partial CDR3 DNA: TGTGCCAGCAGCTTAGCCCAGGGTGGAGCTGGAAACACC.

Notes on this clone: The observed sequence ends 3 residues before the CDR3 terminus, with the missing tail filled in from the germline J gene. The gene calls are TRBV29-1 and TRBJ1-1; D not resolved. CDR1 is SQVTM and CDR2 is ANQGSEA in the germline V gene. CDR3 length: 11 amino acids. CDR3 sequence: CSVARGSEAFF. CDR3 DNA, as far as it was read: TGCAGCGTTGCCCGGGGTTCCGAA. The full variable domain, rest sourced from reference TRBV29-1 and TRBJ1-1, is SAVISQKPSRDICQRGTSLTIQCQVDSQVTMMFWYRQQPGQSLTLIATANQGSEATYESGFVIDKFPISRPNLTFSTLTVSNMSPEDSSIYLCSVARGSEAFFGQGTRLTVV.

On this clone itself: From the germline J gene comes the end of the CDR3, since the read stops 3 residues before it. The rearrangement links TRBV11-3 to TRBJ1-1; D not certain. Between the trimmed V and J ends, which lost 8 bases and 2 bases, there was a span of 15 bases. CDR3 length: 14 amino acids. Germline V CDR1 and CDR2: SGHNT, YENEEA. The CDR3 sequence is CASRLDVLNTEAFF. CDR3 DNA, as far as it was read: TGTGCCAGCCGACTAGACGTCTTAAACACTGAA.

Comments on this clone: The read gets to within 3 residues of the CDR3 end, and the germline J gene fills in the rest. This chain connects TRBV11-2 to TRBJ2-3, with no clear D. Per the germline V gene, CDR1 is SGHAT and CDR2 is FQNNGV. The CDR3 totals 10 residues. The DNA read from the CDR3 is TGTGCCAGCAAGCGCGAGACG. The encoded protein is CASKRET. The full CDR3 is CASKRETQYF. Complete variable domain (other parts from reference TRBV11-2 and TRBJ2-3): EAGVAQSPRYKIIEKRQSVAFWCNPISGHATLYWYQQILGQGPKLLIQFQNNGVVDDSQLPKDRFSAERLKGVDSTLKIQPAKLEDSAVYLCASKRETQYFGPGTRLTVL.

This clone is identified as medium-sized from frequency. The sequence runs out 3 residues before the end of the CDR3; the remainder is reconstructed from the germline J gene. This chain joins TRBV10-3 and TRBJ2-3; TRBD2 aligns across 13 bases. Germline V gene lookup returns CDR1 ENHRY and CDR2 SYGVKD. The CDR3 consists of 15 residues. The covered CDR3 bases are TGTGCCATCAGTGAGTCGACGGGACTAGCGGGGACG. Translation: CAISESTGLAGT. In full, the CDR3 reads CAISESTGLAGTQYF.

Turning to this clone: The read is 3 residues too short to cover the CDR3 end, so that end is filled in from the germline J gene. The chain carries TRBV19 and TRBJ2-1; a possible D gene is TRBD2 (6 bases). The CDR3 is 14 residues long. V was trimmed by 8 bases and J by 5 bases, leaving 16 bases between them. The germline V gene encodes CDR1 LNHDA and CDR2 SQIVND (reference sequence). The CDR3 loop reads CASHKTAGDNEQFF. The CDR3 bases that were read are TGTGCCAGTCATAAGACAGCGGGCGACAATGAG.

Partial CDR3 DNA: TGTGCCAGCTCACCATCACTCTTAGGACAGGGGGGCACTGAA. It specifies CASSPSLLGQGGTE. In full, the CDR3 is CASSPSLLGQGGTEAFF. This rearrangement joins TRBV18 to TRBJ1-1; 10 positions match TRBD1. The read ends 3 residues early relative to the CDR3; the germline J gene fills the gap. The germline CDR1 and CDR2 sequences are KGHSH and LQKENI. Trimming cost V 2 bases and J 4 bases; bases outside gene matches: 10. The CDR3 extends over 17 amino acids. The whole variable domain, filled in from reference TRBV18 and TRBJ1-1, reads NAGVMQNPRHLVRRRGQEARLRCSPMKGHSHVYWYRQLPEEGLKFMVYLQKENIIDESGMPKERFSAEFPKEGPSILRIQQVVRGDSAAYFCASSPSLLGQGGTEAFFGQGTRLTVV.

Regarding this clone: The read finishes 3 residues shy of the CDR3 end, and the germline J gene is used to complete it. The V and J genes are TRBV5-1 and TRBJ2-7, with 8 bases lining up with TRBD1. The CDR3 covers 15 residues. Germline-derived CDR1 and CDR2 are SGHRS and YFSETQ. V was pared by 0 bases and J by 6 bases, with 8 bases of the junction left unmatched. The chain's CDR3 is CASSLEGDRWGEQYF. CDR3 DNA, as far as it was read: TGCGCCAGCAGCTTGGAGGGGGACAGGTGGGGCGAG.

As concerns this clone: The read ends 3 residues shy of where the CDR3 ends; the end is completed using the germline J gene. The chain couples TRBV6-2 or TRBV6-3 to TRBJ1-5; D is unclear. The V gene's germline CDR1 is MNHEY and CDR2 SVGEGT. The CDR3 is 15 amino acids. Trimming removed 5 bases at V and 2 bases at J, with 13 bases between. Incomplete CDR3 DNA: TGTGCCAGCAGTATGCGTAGTTCGGGCAATCAGCCC. Protein: CASSMRSSGNQP. The entire CDR3 is CASSMRSSGNQPQHF.

For this clone: The read is 3 residues too short to cover the CDR3 end, so that end is filled in from the germline J gene. The V call is TRBV7-2, the J call TRBJ2-7; D is uncertain. Germline V gene sequence: CDR1 SGHTA, CDR2 FQGNSA. This CDR3 comprises 12 residues. The V end lost 5 bases, the J end lost 0 bases, and 5 bases lay between the germline ends. The DNA read from the CDR3 is TGTGCCAGCAGCCCTAGCTCCTACGAG. This gives the protein CASSPSSYE. The whole CDR3 protein is CASSPSSYEQYF.

Points on this clone: The missing CDR3 end, 3 residues past where the read stops, is filled in from the germline J gene. V gene TRBV2 combines with J gene TRBJ1-4, with unresolved D. The CDR3 spans 15 residues. Germline V gene sequence: CDR1 SNHLY, CDR2 FYNNEI. The V end lost 1 base, the J end lost 0 bases, and 6 bases lay between the germline ends. The CDR3 is CASSEGQATNEKLFF. The CDR3 bases that were read are TGTGCCAGCAGTGAAGGGCAAGCAACTAATGAAAAA.

A note on this clone: The read terminates 3 residues ahead of where the CDR3 ends, so the germline J gene completes it. This rearrangement joins TRBV11-3 to TRBJ2-4; 7 positions agree with TRBD2. CDR1 SGHNT and CDR2 YENEEA come from the germline V gene. The CDR3 extends over 13 amino acids. Trimming at V came to 8 bases and at J to 3 bases, leaving 4 bases not matched to a gene. The CDR3 bases that were read are TGTGCCAGCGCGGGGAGGGGCAAAAACATT. Its protein is CASAGRGKNI. In full, the CDR3 is CASAGRGKNIQYF.